Below, one TCR beta chain is given with its context. This specimen belongs to a study of cytomegalovirus exposure and HLA in healthy donors. 13 Jbeta primers and 60 Vbeta primers were used for the PCR. The protocol was immunoSEQ multiplex PCR, while the TCRdb copy is restricted to in-frame clones and leaves out a portion. This sample yields fewer than 200,000 clones, of which approximately 70% are seen a single time; around 2.3% belongs to the top ten. The sample comprised PBMCs. The TCR sequence derives from a human donor in good health.

In nucleotides, the CDR3 is TGTGCCAGTAGTATGCCTAGCGGGGGGGCCTACGAGCAGTACTTC. Translated: CASSMPSGGAYEQYF. The chain has TRBV19 and TRBJ2-7; 12 bases map to TRBD2. This CDR3 is 15 amino acids long. Germline V CDR1 and CDR2: LNHDA, SQIVND (reference sequence). V shed 3 bases and J 2 bases; nucleotides not matched to a gene: 2.